A single sample is the source of the 31 T cell receptor beta chains below, sequenced in a study of blood T cell repertoires in COVID-19. Some clones are missing from TCRdb's copy, which holds only in-frame ones; the method was immunoSEQ multiplex PCR. Altogether approximately 230,000 clones are present, just over 85% being singletons, with the ten largest covering 1.3% to 1.5%. Sequenced sample: peripheral blood. These receptors were collected from a man older than 75 with acute or convalescent COVID-19.

The chain links TRBV9 to TRBJ2-1, with 8 bases that match TRBD2. Germline CDR1 SGDLS, CDR2 YYNGEE. The CDR3 has 15 residues. Losses at the gene ends were 3 bases for V and 8 bases for J; bases not matched to a gene: 10. CDR3 residues: CASSATGTSKDEQFF. The CDR3 nucleotides are TGTGCCAGCAGCGCCACCGGGACTAGTAAAGATGAGCAGTTCTTC.

The CDR3 is CAISGDYSGNTIYF. The CDR3, as DNA: TGTGCCATCAGTGGTGACTACTCTGGAAACACCATATATTTT. V and J are TRBV10-3 and TRBJ1-3; no definite D call. V dropped 4 bases and J dropped 0 bases, with 7 bases sitting between them. Germline V gene data show CDR1 as ENHRY and CDR2 as SYGVKD. This CDR3 has 14 residues.

The V call is TRBV29-1, the J call TRBJ1-1; weak D call: TRBD1 (6 bases). V was trimmed by 7 bases and J by 4 bases, leaving 16 bases between them. Germline V lookup: CDR1 SQVTM, CDR2 ANQGSEA. CDR3 length equals 13 residues. The CDR3 DNA is TGCAGCGCATCGGGGGGCAGGGGCACTGAAGCTTTCTTT. Residues: CSASGGRGTEAFF.

This sequence joins TRBV7-3 and TRBJ1-2; TRBD1 is a possible D gene (6 bases). The germline V gene has CDR1 SGHTA and CDR2 FQGTGA. The CDR3 is 14 amino acids. Trimming stripped 2 bases from V and 5 bases from J, with 12 bases between. The CDR3 bases are TGTGCCAGCAGCTTAGGCAGCCAGGGGTATGGCTACACCTTC. It encodes CASSLGSQGYGYTF.

This chain joins TRBV5-5 and TRBJ2-5; no reliable D call. V lost 1 base and J lost 1, with 5 bases in between. The CDR3 totals 13 residues. From germline, CDR1 is SGHKS and CDR2 YYEKEE (reference sequence). The CDR3 is CASSLNSQETQYF. The CDR3 DNA follows: TGTGCCAGCAGCTTGAACAGCCAAGAGACCCAGTACTTC.

This clone has a handful of counts. V gene TRBV6-5 combines with J gene TRBJ2-1; the D gene is possibly TRBD1 (5 bases). V lost 2 bases to trimming and J lost 7 bases, with 12 bases between them. The CDR3 consists of 14 residues. CDR1 is MNHEY, CDR2 SVGAGI, per germline. In DNA form, the CDR3 reads TGTGCCAGCAGTTACGGCAGGGTTGGGAATGAGCAGTTCTTC. It translates to CASSYGRVGNEQFF.

This clone was recorded once. This sequence joins TRBV5-1 and TRBJ2-7; weak D call: TRBD2 (5 bases). The CDR3 is made up of 14 amino acids. Trimming left V 4 bases short and J 0 bases short, with 11 bases between. From germline, CDR1 is SGHRS and CDR2 YFSETQ. In nucleotides, the CDR3 is TGCGCCAGCAGCCCCCCAACTAGCTCCTACGAGCAGTACTTC. This translates into CASSPPTSSYEQYF.

The DNA for the CDR3 is TGTGCCAGCAGCTTAAGGGGACAGGGGCAATCACCCCTCCACTTT. Its protein product is CASSLRGQGQSPLHF. The chain employs TRBV7-3 and TRBJ1-6; 10 positions agree with TRBD1. This CDR3 has 15 amino acids. Trimming cost V 1 base and J 10 bases; bases outside gene matches: 4. Germline assignment: CDR1 SGHTA and CDR2 FQGTGA.

This rearrangement joins TRBV3-1 (or the pseudogene TRBV3-2) to TRBJ1-1; 8 nucleotides align to TRBD1. V was clipped by 4 bases and J by 6 bases; unmatched bases: 7. This CDR3 spans 14 amino acids. From germline, CDR1 is LGHDT and CDR2 YNNKEL (reference sequence). CDR3: CASSLGQDGAEAFF. The CDR3 nucleotides are TGTGCCAGCAGCCTGGGACAGGATGGGGCTGAAGCTTTCTTT.

The chain is built from TRBV5-4 and TRBJ1-4, with D uncertain. The CDR3 runs to 14 residues. The V and J ends lost 2 bases and 5 bases respectively, with 10 bases between them. CDR1 and CDR2 (germline): SGHNT, YYREEE (reference sequence). CDR3 residues: CASSFGLENEKLFF. The DNA for the CDR3 is TGTGCCAGCAGCTTTGGACTAGAGAATGAAAAACTGTTTTTT. Complete variable domain (other parts from reference TRBV5-4 and TRBJ1-4): ETGVTQSPTHLIKTRGQQVTLRCSSQSGHNTVSWYQQALGQGPQFIFQYYREEENGRGNFPPRFSGLQFPNYSSELNVNALELDDSALYLCASSFGLENEKLFFGSGTQLSVL.

The chain has TRBV14 and TRBJ2-7; tentative D call: TRBD2 (7 bases). The length of the CDR3 is 15 residues. V lost 0 bases and J 4 bases, leaving 13 bases between the germline ends. Per the germline V gene, CDR1 is SGHDN and CDR2 is FVKESK. DNA of the CDR3: TGTGCCAGCAGCCAAGATCTGAAGGGGGGGTACGAGCAGTACTTC. Its translation: CASSQDLKGGYEQYF.

The V gene is TRBV9, the J gene TRBJ2-7; D is ambiguous. V was shortened by 0 bases and J by 0 bases, with 7 bases between the two germline ends. The CDR3 is 14 residues long. The V gene's germline CDR1 is SGDLS and CDR2 YYNGEE. The CDR3 nucleotides are TGTGCCAGCAGCGTAGACAGAATCTCCTACGAGCAGTACTTC. It translates to CASSVDRISYEQYF.

This chain links TRBV2 with TRBJ2-5, with a tentative D call TRBD1 (6 bases). V was trimmed by 6 bases and J by 4 bases, leaving 12 bases between them. The germline gives CDR1 SNHLY, CDR2 FYNNEI. This CDR3 is built from 13 residues. In nucleotides, the CDR3 is TGTGCCAGCAGGACAGGTCCCCCAGAGACCCAGTACTTC. Translation gives CASRTGPPETQYF.

Of note for this clone: In the same sample, other DNA sequences code for this CDR3. CDR3 bases: TGTGCCAGTAGTATTGGGCAGAACAATCAGCCCCAGCATTTT. This encodes CASSIGQNNQPQHF. The rearrangement uses TRBV19 and TRBJ1-5; the D is unclear. This CDR3 is 14 amino acids long. From germline, CDR1 is LNHDA and CDR2 SQIVND (reference sequence). The V and J ends lost 3 bases and 3 bases respectively, with 9 bases between them.

The chain is built from TRBV18 and TRBJ2-7; maybe TRBD1 (5 bases). The V end was cut by 8 bases, the J end by 7 bases, with 12 bases between. Germline-derived CDR1 and CDR2 are KGHSH and LQKENI. The CDR3 is made up of 11 amino acids. For the CDR3, the DNA is TGTGCCAGCGCTTCTTACAGGGAGCAGTACTTC. This sequence encodes CASASYREQYF.

The chain uses TRBV19 and TRBJ2-5; TRBD2 aligns across 9 bases. Germline CDR1 is LNHDA and CDR2 is SQIVND (reference sequence). J gave up 5 bases and V 7 bases, and 11 bases lay outside the gene matches. The CDR3 length is 15 residues. CDR3 bases: TGTGCCAGTAAACCTGGCGGGAGGGCCGGGGAGACCCAGTACTTC. Encoded protein: CASKPGGRAGETQYF.

V gene TRBV15 combines with J gene TRBJ1-1, with no clear D. This CDR3 is 16 amino acids long. Germline V gene data show CDR1 as LNHNV and CDR2 as YYDKDF (reference sequence). Deletions cut 0 bases from V and 0 bases from J, with 11 bases between. This CDR3 is CATSRDHEVMNTEAFF. The CDR3 nucleotides read TGTGCCACCAGCAGAGACCATGAGGTGATGAACACTGAAGCTTTCTTT.

V and J are TRBV5-3 and TRBJ1-6, with TRBD1 as a possible D gene (5 bases). TRBV5-3 is classed as an ORF, of uncertain function. This CDR3 has 18 amino acids. The V end was cut by 0 bases, the J end by 0 bases, with 13 bases between. In DNA, the CDR3 is TGTGCCAGAAGCTTGGTTCCAGGGCCGAGCTCCTATAATTCACCCCTCCACTTT. It translates to CARSLVPGPSSYNSPLHF.

The rearrangement uses TRBV14 and TRBJ2-3, with 8 bases aligning to TRBD2. The germline gives CDR1 SGHDN, CDR2 FVKESK. Trimming took 0 bases from V and 2 from J; bases not matched to a gene: 4. The CDR3 is made up of 16 amino acids. CDR3 region: CASSQDLAGLTDTQYF. The CDR3 DNA is TGTGCCAGCAGCCAAGACCTAGCGGGCCTCACAGATACGCAGTATTTT.

The genes are TRBV19 and TRBJ1-5, with D tentatively TRBD1 (6 bases). The germline gives CDR1 LNHDA, CDR2 SQIVND (reference sequence). Trimming took off 0 bases at V and 7 bases at J, with 16 bases between the two ends. The CDR3 is 16 residues long. The CDR3 is CASSIEGTGFGQPQHF. The CDR3 DNA is TGTGCCAGTAGTATAGAGGGTACAGGGTTTGGACAGCCCCAGCATTTT. The full variable domain, rest sourced from reference TRBV19 and TRBJ1-5, is DGGITQSPKYLFRKEGQNVTLSCEQNLNHDAMYWYRQDPGQGLRLIYYSQIVNDFQKGDIAEGYSVSREKKESFPLTVTSAQKNPTAFYLCASSIEGTGFGQPQHFGDGTRLSIL.

The chain combines TRBV10-3 with TRBJ2-5, with 8 bases identical to TRBD1. This CDR3 spans 14 amino acids. V was pared by 9 bases and J by 2 bases, with 8 bases of the junction left unmatched. The germline V gene has CDR1 ENHRY and CDR2 SYGVKD. The CDR3 is CAISGTGGQETQYF. The CDR3 DNA sequence: TGTGCCATTTCTGGGACAGGAGGACAAGAGACCCAGTACTTC.

The V and J genes are TRBV27 and TRBJ1-4; no definite D call. Looked up from germline, CDR1 is MNHEY and CDR2 is SMNVEV (reference sequence). Trimming pared 3 bases from V and 5 bases from J, leaving 4 bases between. The CDR3 has 12 residues. The CDR3 region has the DNA TGTGCCAGCAGTTTTCTGAATGAAAAACTGTTTTTT. Amino acids: CASSFLNEKLFF.

The J gene is TRBJ1-2, the V gene TRBV29-1; TRBD1 agrees at 7 bases. Per germline, CDR1 SQVTM and CDR2 ANQGSEA. V was clipped by 6 bases and J by 0 bases; unmatched bases: 4. The CDR3 length is 13 residues. Here the CDR3 reads CSVRQGANYGYTF. CDR3 in DNA: TGCAGCGTCAGACAGGGAGCTAACTATGGCTACACCTTC.

The rearrangement links TRBV6-1 to TRBJ1-5; 10 positions match TRBD1. Trimming took 2 bases from V and 9 from J; bases not matched to a gene: 4. Germline lookup yields CDR1 MNHNS and CDR2 SASEGT. The CDR3 extends over 14 amino acids. CDR3 loop: CASSERDRGLPQHF. The CDR3 coding sequence is TGTGCCAGCAGTGAACGGGACAGGGGTTTGCCCCAGCATTTT.

The genes are TRBV11-3 and TRBJ2-5, with D uncertain. Trimming shortened V by 4 bases and J by 7 bases, and 13 bases separated the two germline ends. Germline V gives CDR1 SGHNT, CDR2 YENEEA. This CDR3 has 13 residues. CDR3 region: CASSSGSEGTQYF. DNA for the CDR3: TGTGCCAGCAGCTCCGGGTCCGAAGGGACCCAGTACTTC. Using reference TRBV11-3 and TRBJ2-5 for the parts outside the CDR3, the full variable domain is EAGVVQSPRYKIIEKKQPVAFWCNPISGHNTLYWYLQNLGQGPELLIRYENEEAVDDSQLPKDRFSAERLKGVDSTLKIQPAELGDSAVYLCASSSGSEGTQYFGPGTRLLVL.

This clone was detected a few times. The DNA for the CDR3 is TGTGCCAGTAGGGCACGGGGGCGGGGGCAGCCCCAGCATTTT. Its translation: CASRARGRGQPQHF. This chain joins TRBV19 and TRBJ1-5; D possibly corresponds to TRBD1 (6 bases). The CDR3 is 14 amino acids. Trimming removed 6 bases at V and 7 bases at J, with 16 bases between. Germline loops: CDR1 LNHDA, CDR2 SQIVND (reference sequence).

V usage is TRBV12-2 and J usage is TRBJ1-6; the DNA was not used to check the table's D call, TRBD1. TRBV12-2 is marked as a pseudogene. This CDR3 has 16 amino acids. Written as DNA, the CDR3 is TGTGCAAGTCGCTTCGACAGGGAAGCCTATAATTCACCCCTCCACTTT. It encodes CASRFDREAYNSPLHF.

A few counts support this clone. The chain employs TRBV19 and TRBJ1-1; tentative D call: TRBD1 (5 bases). The CDR3 is 14 residues long. V lost 4 bases and J 1 base, leaving 10 bases between the germline ends. Germline V gene lookup returns CDR1 LNHDA and CDR2 SQIVND (reference sequence). The CDR3 loop reads CASSTGLENTEAFF. The CDR3 DNA reads TGTGCCAGTAGTACAGGGTTAGAGAACACTGAAGCTTTCTTT. The entire variable domain, with the rest obtained from reference TRBV19 and TRBJ1-1, is as follows: DGGITQSPKYLFRKEGQNVTLSCEQNLNHDAMYWYRQDPGQGLRLIYYSQIVNDFQKGDIAEGYSVSREKKESFPLTVTSAQKNPTAFYLCASSTGLENTEAFFGQGTRLTVV.

V and J are TRBV12-3 or TRBV12-4 and TRBJ1-1, with no clear D. V dropped 7 bases and J dropped 3 bases, with 12 bases sitting between them. The CDR3 runs 13 residues. The CDR3 sequence is CASISLIDTEAFF. CDR3 nucleotide sequence: TGTGCCAGCATTAGCCTTATTGACACTGAAGCTTTCTTT.

This clone was picked up a small number of times. The chain combines TRBV7-8 with TRBJ2-7; 11 bases match TRBD2. The ends lost 1 base at V and 1 base at J; junction bases unmatched: 3. CDR3 length: 16 residues. Germline values: CDR1 SGHVS, CDR2 FQNEAQ. CDR3 in amino acids: CASSLGLAGISYEQYF. For the CDR3, the DNA is TGTGCCAGCAGCTTAGGACTAGCGGGAATTTCCTACGAGCAGTACTTC.

This clone was seen once. The V and J genes are TRBV7-2 and TRBJ1-1; no definite D call. V was clipped by 5 bases and J by 2 bases, with 9 bases between them. CDR1 is SGHTA, CDR2 FQGNSA, per germline. This CDR3 region has 13 residues. This chain's CDR3 is CASSVRVNTEAFF. The CDR3 nucleotides are TGTGCCAGCAGCGTACGGGTTAACACTGAAGCTTTCTTT.